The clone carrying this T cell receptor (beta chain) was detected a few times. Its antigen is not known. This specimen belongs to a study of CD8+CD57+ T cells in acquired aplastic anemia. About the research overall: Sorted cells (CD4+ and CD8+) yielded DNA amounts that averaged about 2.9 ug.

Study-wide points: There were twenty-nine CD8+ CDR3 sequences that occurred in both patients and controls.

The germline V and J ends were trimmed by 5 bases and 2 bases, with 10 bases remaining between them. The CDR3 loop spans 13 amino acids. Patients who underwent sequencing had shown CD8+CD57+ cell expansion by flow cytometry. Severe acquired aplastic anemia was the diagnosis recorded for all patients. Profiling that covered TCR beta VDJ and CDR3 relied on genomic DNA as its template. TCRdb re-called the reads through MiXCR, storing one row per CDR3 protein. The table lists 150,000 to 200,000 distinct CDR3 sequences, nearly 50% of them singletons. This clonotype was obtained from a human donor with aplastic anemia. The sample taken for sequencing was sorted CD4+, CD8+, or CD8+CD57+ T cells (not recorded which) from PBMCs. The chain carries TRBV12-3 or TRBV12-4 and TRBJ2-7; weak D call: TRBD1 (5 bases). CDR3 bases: TGTGCCAGCAGTCTGCGACAGACCTACGAGCAGTACTTC. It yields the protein CASSLRQTYEQYF.